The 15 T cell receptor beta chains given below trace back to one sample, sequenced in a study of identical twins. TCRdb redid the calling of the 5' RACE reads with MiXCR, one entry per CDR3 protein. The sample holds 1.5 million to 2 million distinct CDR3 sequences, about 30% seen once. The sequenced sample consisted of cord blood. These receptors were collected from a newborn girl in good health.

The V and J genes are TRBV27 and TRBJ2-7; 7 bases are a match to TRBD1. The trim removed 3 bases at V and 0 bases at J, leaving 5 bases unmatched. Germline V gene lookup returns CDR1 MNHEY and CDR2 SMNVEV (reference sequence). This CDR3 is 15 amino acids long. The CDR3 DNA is TGTGCCAGCAGTTTCACGGGACAGCCCTCCTACGAGCAGTACTTC. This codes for CASSFTGQPSYEQYF.

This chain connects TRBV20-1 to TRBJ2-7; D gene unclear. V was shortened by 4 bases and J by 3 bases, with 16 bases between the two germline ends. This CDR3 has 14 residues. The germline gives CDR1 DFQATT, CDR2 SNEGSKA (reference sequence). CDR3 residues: CSATQWPRGYEQYF. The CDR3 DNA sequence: TGCAGTGCTACTCAGTGGCCCAGAGGCTACGAGCAGTACTTC.

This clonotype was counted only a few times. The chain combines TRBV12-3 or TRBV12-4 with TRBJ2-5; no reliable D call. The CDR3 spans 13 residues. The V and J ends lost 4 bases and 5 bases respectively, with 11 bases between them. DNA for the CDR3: TGTGCCAGCAGTTCCTTCTCCCAGGAGACCCAGTACTTC. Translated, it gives CASSSFSQETQYF.

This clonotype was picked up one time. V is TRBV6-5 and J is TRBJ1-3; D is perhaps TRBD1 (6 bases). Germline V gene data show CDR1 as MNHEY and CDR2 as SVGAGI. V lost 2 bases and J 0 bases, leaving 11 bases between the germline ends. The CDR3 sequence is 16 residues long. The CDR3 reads CASSYLGHPSGNTIYF. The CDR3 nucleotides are TGTGCCAGCAGTTACCTGGGACATCCCTCTGGAAACACCATATATTTT.

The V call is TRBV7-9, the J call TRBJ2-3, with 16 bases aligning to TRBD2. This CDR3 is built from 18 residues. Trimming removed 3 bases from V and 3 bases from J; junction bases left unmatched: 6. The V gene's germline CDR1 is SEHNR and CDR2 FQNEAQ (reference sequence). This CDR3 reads CASSFGTSGGAVTDTQYF. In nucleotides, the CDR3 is TGTGCCAGCAGCTTCGGGACTAGCGGGGGGGCAGTTACAGATACGCAGTATTTT.

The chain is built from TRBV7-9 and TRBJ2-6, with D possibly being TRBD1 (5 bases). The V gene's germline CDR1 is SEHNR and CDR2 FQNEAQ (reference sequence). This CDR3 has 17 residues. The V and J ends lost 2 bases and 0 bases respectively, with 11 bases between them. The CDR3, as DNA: TGTGCCAGCAGCTTATTCGGGCAGGGCTCTGGGGCCAACGTCCTGACTTTC. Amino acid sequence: CASSLFGQGSGANVLTF.

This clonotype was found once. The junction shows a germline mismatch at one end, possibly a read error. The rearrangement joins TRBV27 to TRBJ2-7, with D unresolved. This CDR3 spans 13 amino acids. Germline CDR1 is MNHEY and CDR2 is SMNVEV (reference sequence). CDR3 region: CASSNQMPYGQYF. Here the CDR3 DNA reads TGTGCCAGCAGTAATCAGATGCCCTACGGGCAGTACTTC.

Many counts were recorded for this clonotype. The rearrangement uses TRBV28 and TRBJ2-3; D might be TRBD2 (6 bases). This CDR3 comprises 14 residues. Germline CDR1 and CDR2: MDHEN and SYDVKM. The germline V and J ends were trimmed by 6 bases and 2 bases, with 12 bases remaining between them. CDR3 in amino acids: CASSLSGPTDTQYF. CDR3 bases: TGTGCCAGCAGCCTTAGCGGACCCACAGATACGCAGTATTTT.

CDR3 sequence: CSAIRINYGYTF. CDR3 DNA sequence: TGCAGTGCTATTAGGATTAACTATGGCTACACCTTC. The chain couples TRBV20-1 to TRBJ1-2; D not resolved. V was shortened by 4 bases and J by 1 base, with 7 bases between the two germline ends. The CDR3 runs 12 residues. Germline V gene sequence: CDR1 DFQATT, CDR2 SNEGSKA (reference sequence).

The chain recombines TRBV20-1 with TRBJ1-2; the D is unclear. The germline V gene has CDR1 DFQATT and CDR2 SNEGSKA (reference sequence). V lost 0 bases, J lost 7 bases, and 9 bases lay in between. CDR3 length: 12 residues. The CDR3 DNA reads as TGCAGTGCTAGAGATTTCGGGGTTGGCTACACCTTC. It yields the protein CSARDFGVGYTF.

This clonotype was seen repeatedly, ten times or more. As DNA, the CDR3 is TGTGCCACCTCAGTCCCGGGGAGGTGGAATGAGCAGTTCTTC. Its protein product is CATSVPGRWNEQFF. V gene TRBV6-5 combines with J gene TRBJ2-1, with a weak D call TRBD2 (6 bases). The germline gives CDR1 MNHEY, CDR2 SVGAGI. The CDR3 contains 14 residues. Trimming took 10 bases from V and 7 from J, leaving 20 bases between them.

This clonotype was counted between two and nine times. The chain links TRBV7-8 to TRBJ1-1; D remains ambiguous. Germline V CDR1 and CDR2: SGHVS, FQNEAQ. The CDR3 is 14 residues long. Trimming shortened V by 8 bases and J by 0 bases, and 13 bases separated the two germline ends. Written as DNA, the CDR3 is TGTGCCAGCTTATCGATGAGTTTGAACACTGAAGCTTTCTTT. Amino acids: CASLSMSLNTEAFF.

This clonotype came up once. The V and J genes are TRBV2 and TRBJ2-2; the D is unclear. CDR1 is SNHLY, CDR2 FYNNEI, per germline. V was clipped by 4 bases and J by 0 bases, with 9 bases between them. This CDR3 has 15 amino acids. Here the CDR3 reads CASSVGVANTGELFF. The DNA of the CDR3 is TGTGCCAGCAGTGTCGGCGTCGCGAACACCGGGGAGCTGTTTTTT.

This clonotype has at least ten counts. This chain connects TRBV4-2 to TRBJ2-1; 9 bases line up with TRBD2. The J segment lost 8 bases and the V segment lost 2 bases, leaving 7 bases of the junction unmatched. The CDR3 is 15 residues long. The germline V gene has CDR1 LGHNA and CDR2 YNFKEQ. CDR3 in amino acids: CASSQQSGRLDEQFF. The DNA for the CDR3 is TGTGCCAGCAGCCAACAAAGCGGGAGGTTAGATGAGCAGTTCTTC.

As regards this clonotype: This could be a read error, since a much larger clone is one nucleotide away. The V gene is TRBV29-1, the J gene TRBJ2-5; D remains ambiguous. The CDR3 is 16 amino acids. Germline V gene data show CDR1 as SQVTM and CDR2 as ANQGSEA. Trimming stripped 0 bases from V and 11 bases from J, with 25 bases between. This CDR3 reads CSVEDDRALVFDEQYF. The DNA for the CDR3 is TGCAGCGTTGAAGATGATAGGGCCTTAGTTTTCGATGAGCAGTACTTC.